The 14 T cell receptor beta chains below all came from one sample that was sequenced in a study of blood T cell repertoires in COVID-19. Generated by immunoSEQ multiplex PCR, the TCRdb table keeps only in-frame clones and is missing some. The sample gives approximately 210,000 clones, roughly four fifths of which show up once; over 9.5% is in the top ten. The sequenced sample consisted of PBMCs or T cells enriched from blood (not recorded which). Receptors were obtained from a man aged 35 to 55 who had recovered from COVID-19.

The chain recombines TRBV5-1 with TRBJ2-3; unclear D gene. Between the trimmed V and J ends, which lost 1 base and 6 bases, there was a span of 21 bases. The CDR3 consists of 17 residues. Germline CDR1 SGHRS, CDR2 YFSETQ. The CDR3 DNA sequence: TGCGCCAGCAGCTTGTCATCCGGCTCCCGGGTTGGGGATACGCAGTATTTT. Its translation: CASSLSSGSRVGDTQYF.

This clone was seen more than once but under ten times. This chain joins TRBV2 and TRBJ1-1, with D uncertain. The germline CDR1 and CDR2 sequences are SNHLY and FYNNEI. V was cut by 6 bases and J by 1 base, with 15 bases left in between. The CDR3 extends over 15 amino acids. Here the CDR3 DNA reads TGTGCCAGCAGCCAAAGAGGACTATCGAACACTGAAGCTTTCTTT. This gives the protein CASSQRGLSNTEAFF.

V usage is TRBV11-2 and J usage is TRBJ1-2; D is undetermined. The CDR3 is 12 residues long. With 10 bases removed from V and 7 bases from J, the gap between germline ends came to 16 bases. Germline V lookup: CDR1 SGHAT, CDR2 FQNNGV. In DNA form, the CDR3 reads TGTGCCACGGAGCTTAGTCACCGTGGCTACACCTTC. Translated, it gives CATELSHRGYTF.

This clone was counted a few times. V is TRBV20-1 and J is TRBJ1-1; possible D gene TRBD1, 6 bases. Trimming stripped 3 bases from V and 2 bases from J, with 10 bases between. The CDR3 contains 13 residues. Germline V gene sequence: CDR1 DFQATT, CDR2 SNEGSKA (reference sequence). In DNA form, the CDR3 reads TGCAGTGCTAGTCAGGGGCCTAACACTGAAGCTTTCTTT. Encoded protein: CSASQGPNTEAFF.

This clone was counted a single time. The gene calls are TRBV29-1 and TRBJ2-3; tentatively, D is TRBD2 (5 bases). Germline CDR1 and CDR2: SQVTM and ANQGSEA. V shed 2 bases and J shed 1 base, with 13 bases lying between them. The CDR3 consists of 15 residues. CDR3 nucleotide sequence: TGCAGCGTTGAATTGAGGGATCTCGGCACAGATACGCAGTATTTT. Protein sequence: CSVELRDLGTDTQYF.

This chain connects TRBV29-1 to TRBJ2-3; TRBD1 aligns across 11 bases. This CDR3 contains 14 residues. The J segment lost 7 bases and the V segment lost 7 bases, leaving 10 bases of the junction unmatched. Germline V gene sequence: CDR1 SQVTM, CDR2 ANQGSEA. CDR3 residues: CSALGTGGTYTQYF. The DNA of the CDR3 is TGCAGCGCCCTAGGGACAGGGGGTACATATACGCAGTATTTT.

The CDR3 loop reads CASSLVTGSSEQYF. CDR3 bases: TGTGCCAGCAGCTTAGTGACAGGGTCGAGCGAGCAGTACTTC. V is TRBV7-2 and J is TRBJ2-7, with 7 nucleotides matching TRBD1. Looked up from germline, CDR1 is SGHTA and CDR2 is FQGNSA. V shed 1 base and J 6 bases; nucleotides not matched to a gene: 6. The CDR3 covers 14 residues.

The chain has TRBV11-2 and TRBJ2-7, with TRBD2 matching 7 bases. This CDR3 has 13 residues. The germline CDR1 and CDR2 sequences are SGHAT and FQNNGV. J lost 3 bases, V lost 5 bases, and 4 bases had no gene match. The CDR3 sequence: CASSHGEGYEQYF. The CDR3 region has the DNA TGTGCCAGCAGCCATGGGGAGGGCTACGAGCAGTACTTC.

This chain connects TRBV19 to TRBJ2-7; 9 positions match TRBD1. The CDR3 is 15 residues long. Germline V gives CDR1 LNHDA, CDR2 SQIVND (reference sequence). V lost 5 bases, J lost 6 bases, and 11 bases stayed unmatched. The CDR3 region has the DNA TGTGCCAGTAGTGCCCTCGGGACAGGGAACGGCGAGCAGTACTTC. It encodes CASSALGTGNGEQYF.

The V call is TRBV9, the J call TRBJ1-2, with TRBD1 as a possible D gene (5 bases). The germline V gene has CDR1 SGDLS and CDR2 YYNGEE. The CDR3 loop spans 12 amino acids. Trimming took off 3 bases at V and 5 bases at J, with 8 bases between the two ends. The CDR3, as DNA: TGTGCCAGCAGCGGACAGTTATATGGCTACACCTTC. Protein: CASSGQLYGYTF.

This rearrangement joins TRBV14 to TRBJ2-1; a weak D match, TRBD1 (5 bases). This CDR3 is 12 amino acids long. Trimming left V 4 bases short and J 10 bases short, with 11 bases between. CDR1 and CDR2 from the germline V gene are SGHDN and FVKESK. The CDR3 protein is CASSRSRGEQFF. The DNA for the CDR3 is TGTGCCAGCAGCCGTTCTAGGGGCGAGCAGTTCTTC.

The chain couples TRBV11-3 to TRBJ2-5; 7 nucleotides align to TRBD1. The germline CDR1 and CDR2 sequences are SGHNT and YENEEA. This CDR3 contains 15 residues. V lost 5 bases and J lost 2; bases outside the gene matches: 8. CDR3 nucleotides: TGTGCCAGCAGCGCCTGGACAGGCGCGCAAGAGACCCAGTACTTC. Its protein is CASSAWTGAQETQYF.

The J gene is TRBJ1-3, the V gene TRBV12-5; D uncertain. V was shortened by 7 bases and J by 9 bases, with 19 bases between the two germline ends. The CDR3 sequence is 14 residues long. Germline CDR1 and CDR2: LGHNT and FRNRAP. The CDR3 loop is CASVTSGNRATIYF. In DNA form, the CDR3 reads TGTGCTAGTGTTACCTCCGGGAACCGAGCCACCATATATTTT.

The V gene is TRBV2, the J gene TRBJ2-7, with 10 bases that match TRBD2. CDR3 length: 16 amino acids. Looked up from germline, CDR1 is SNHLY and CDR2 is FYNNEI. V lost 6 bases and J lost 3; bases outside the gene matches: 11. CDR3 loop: CASSALKREGFYEQYV. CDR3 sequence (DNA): TGTGCCAGCAGCGCCCTGAAGCGGGAGGGCTTCTACGAGCAGTACGTC.